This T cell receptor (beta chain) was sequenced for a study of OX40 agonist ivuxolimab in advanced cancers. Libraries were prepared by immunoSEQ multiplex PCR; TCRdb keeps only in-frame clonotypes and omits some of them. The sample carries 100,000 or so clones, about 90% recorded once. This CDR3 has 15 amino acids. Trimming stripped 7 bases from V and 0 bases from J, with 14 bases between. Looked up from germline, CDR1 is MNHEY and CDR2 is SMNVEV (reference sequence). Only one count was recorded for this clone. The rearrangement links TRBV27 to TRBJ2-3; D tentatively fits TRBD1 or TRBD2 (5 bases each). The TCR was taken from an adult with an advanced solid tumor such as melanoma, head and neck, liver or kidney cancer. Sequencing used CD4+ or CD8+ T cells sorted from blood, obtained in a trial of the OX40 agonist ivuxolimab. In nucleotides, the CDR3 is TGTGCCAGCACCCCCGAGTGGGGGAGCACAGATACGCAGTATTTT. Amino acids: CASTPEWGSTDTQYF.